The 8 T cell receptor beta chains listed next were all sequenced from one sample in a study of T cell responses to AZD1222 COVID-19 vaccine. Some clones are missing from TCRdb's copy, which holds only in-frame ones; the method was immunoSEQ multiplex PCR. Among approximately 160,000 clones listed, about 91% were seen once. The specimen was peripheral blood, collected on day 0 of AZD1222 vaccination. Receptors were obtained from an adult in good health.

This clone showed up just once. The V and J genes are TRBV7-9 and TRBJ2-2; D remains ambiguous. Trimming pared 3 bases from V and 6 bases from J, leaving 8 bases between. Per the germline V gene, CDR1 is SEHNR and CDR2 is FQNEAQ (reference sequence). The length of the CDR3 is 13 residues. The CDR3, as DNA: TGTGCCAGCAGCTTTATTCCGTCCGGGGAGCTGTTTTTT. It specifies CASSFIPSGELFF. Variable domain in full (rest from reference TRBV7-9 and TRBJ2-2): DTGVSQNPRHKITKRGQNVTFRCDPISEHNRLYWYRQTLGQGPEFLTYFQNEAQLEKSRLLSDRFSAERPKGSFSTLEIQRTEQGDSAMYLCASSFIPSGELFFGEGSRLTVL.

The chain employs TRBV19 and TRBJ1-2; D not resolved. The V gene's germline CDR1 is LNHDA and CDR2 SQIVND (reference sequence). The CDR3 is 16 amino acids. V gave up 3 bases and J gave up 3 bases, with 17 bases separating them. CDR3 nucleotides: TGTGCCAGTAGTATTTCCGGAGTACCCCTGGACTATGGCTACACCTTC. This translates into CASSISGVPLDYGYTF.

The genes are TRBV7-9 and TRBJ2-4, with D perhaps matching TRBD2 (6 bases). The CDR3 is made up of 13 amino acids. Germline CDR1 and CDR2: SEHNR and FQNEAQ (reference sequence). Between the trimmed V and J ends, which lost 1 base and 9 bases, there was a span of 10 bases. CDR3 loop: CASSLERGTIQYF. The DNA for the CDR3 is TGTGCCAGCAGCTTAGAACGGGGGACCATTCAGTACTTC.

This rearrangement joins TRBV21-1 to TRBJ2-7; TRBD2, the table's D call, lacks a check against the DNA. TRBV21-1 is flagged as a pseudogene. The CDR3 has 22 amino acids. Here the CDR3 DNA reads TGTGCCAGCAGCAAAGGCGGAGCGGGAGGCTCTGGGTACACTACCCCCTCCTACGAGCAGTACTTC. Amino acid sequence: CASSKGGAGGSGYTTPSYEQYF.

The rearrangement links TRBV7-2 to TRBJ1-4, with a tentative D call TRBD1 (6 bases). Germline loops: CDR1 SGHTA, CDR2 FQGNSA. The CDR3 totals 19 residues. Trimming removed 1 base at V and 7 bases at J, with 25 bases between. The CDR3 DNA sequence: TGTGCCAGCAGCTTAGTTCGGGGGCCGGCGGGGGGCGAGGGTGAAAAACTGTTTTTT. Translated: CASSLVRGPAGGEGEKLFF.

The chain has TRBV29-1 and TRBJ2-2; no reliable D call. Germline V gene lookup returns CDR1 SQVTM and CDR2 ANQGSEA. Between the trimmed V and J ends, which lost 3 bases and 2 bases, there was a span of 7 bases. There are 13 residues in the CDR3. The CDR3 region has the DNA TGCAGCGTTGACAGCAAAAACACCGGGGAGCTGTTTTTT. Residues: CSVDSKNTGELFF.

This clone was counted between two and nine times. The chain uses TRBV12-3 or TRBV12-4 and TRBJ1-1; unclear D gene. CDR3 length equals 12 residues. V dropped 7 bases and J dropped 1 base, with 7 bases sitting between them. CDR3: CASIRRNTEAFF. CDR3 DNA: TGTGCCAGCATCAGACGGAACACTGAAGCTTTCTTT.

V usage is TRBV27 and J usage is TRBJ1-2, with D hard to call. The CDR3 spans 14 residues. V dropped 0 bases and J dropped 4 bases, with 9 bases sitting between them. CDR1 is MNHEY and CDR2 is SMNVEV in the germline V gene (reference sequence). CDR3 in DNA: TGTGCCAGCAGTTTATCCCCCCATGGCTATGGCTACACCTTC. Its protein is CASSLSPHGYGYTF.